These 32 T cell receptor beta chains share one sample of origin, sequenced in a study of low-dose radiotherapy and immunotherapy resistance in tumors. Sample time point: before trial treatment. cDNA synthesis used a TRAV/TRBV-specific primer set for both chains. For amplifying TCRs, the PCR ran for around 20 cycles with Phusion, which was used together with a constant-region primer and the adapter on the V primers. TCRdb itself ran the reads through MiXCR, one entry per CDR3 protein. Among some 82,000 distinct CDR3 sequences, approximately 20% were seen once, and the ten largest hold about 5.5%. The sequences come from PBMCs, collected before treatment. These receptors all stem from a male donor with prostate cancer.

There are many counts of this clonotype. The chain has TRBV5-1 and TRBJ1-2; 7 nucleotides match TRBD1. Germline loops: CDR1 SGHRS, CDR2 YFSETQ. The CDR3 spans 14 residues. J gave up 7 bases and V 1 base, and 7 bases lay outside the gene matches. The chain's CDR3 is CASSLSAGGLGYTF. Written as DNA, the CDR3 is TGCGCCAGCAGCTTGTCTGCAGGGGGTCTTGGCTACACCTTC.

This clonotype has a count of ten or more. The chain is built from TRBV29-1 and TRBJ1-4, with a tentative D call TRBD1 (6 bases). Per germline, CDR1 SQVTM and CDR2 ANQGSEA. Trimming removed 4 bases at V and 8 bases at J, with 14 bases between. The CDR3 loop spans 13 amino acids. The CDR3 sequence: CSVGLGGREKLFF. The CDR3 DNA sequence: TGCAGCGTTGGCCTAGGGGGGAGGGAAAAACTGTTTTTT. Drawing the rest from reference TRBV29-1 and TRBJ1-4, the complete variable domain is SAVISQKPSRDICQRGTSLTIQCQVDSQVTMMFWYRQQPGQSLTLIATANQGSEATYESGFVIDKFPISRPNLTFSTLTVSNMSPEDSSIYLCSVGLGGREKLFFGSGTQLSVL.

The table lists this clonotype with many counts. The genes are TRBV20-1 and TRBJ2-1; 13 bases match TRBD2. V dropped 4 bases and J dropped 8; count of bases not matched to a gene: 8. The CDR3 loop spans 15 amino acids. Germline assignment: CDR1 DFQATT and CDR2 SNEGSKA (reference sequence). For the CDR3, the DNA is TGCAGTGCTACCCTAGGACTAGCGGGAGTCGATGAGCAGTTCTTC. Amino acid sequence: CSATLGLAGVDEQFF.

This clonotype was seen ten or more times. The rearrangement links TRBV20-1 to TRBJ2-1, with 13 bases aligning to TRBD2. CDR1 DFQATT and CDR2 SNEGSKA come from the germline V gene (reference sequence). The trim removed 1 base at V and 6 bases at J, leaving 6 bases unmatched. This CDR3 is built from 16 residues. The chain's CDR3 is CSARGLAGGGSNEQFF. CDR3 nucleotides: TGCAGTGCTAGAGGACTAGCGGGAGGCGGTTCCAATGAGCAGTTCTTC.

This clonotype was seen repeatedly, ten times or more. In DNA form, the CDR3 reads TGCAGTGCTAGAGGACCAGGGGTCCGTCAGCCCCAGCATTTT. Translating it yields CSARGPGVRQPQHF. The V gene is TRBV20-1, the J gene TRBJ1-5, with D perhaps TRBD1 (6 bases). The ends were cut back, 1 base at V and 6 bases at J, with 13 bases in the middle. Germline lookup yields CDR1 DFQATT and CDR2 SNEGSKA (reference sequence). This CDR3 contains 14 residues.

Details on this clonotype: With a much larger clone just one base away, this may be a read error. The V gene is TRBV19, the J gene TRBJ2-5; 9 bases line up with TRBD1. The CDR3 totals 15 residues. Germline V CDR1 and CDR2: LNHDA, SQIVND (reference sequence). The CDR3 sequence is CASSRTGAPQETRYF. DNA for the CDR3: TGTGCCAGTAGTCGGACAGGGGCGCCCCAAGAGACCCGGTACTTC.

V and J are TRBV6-6 and TRBJ2-1; the match to TRBD2 covers 11 bases. This CDR3 is 14 amino acids long. The ends lost 6 bases at V and 4 bases at J; junction bases unmatched: 2. Germline V gene sequence: CDR1 MNHNY, CDR2 SVGAGI (reference sequence). CDR3 coding DNA: TGTGCCAGCAGACTAGCGGGAGATTACAATGAGCAGTTCTTC. It is translated as CASRLAGDYNEQFF.

This clonotype was seen ten or more times. V usage is TRBV5-1 and J usage is TRBJ2-6, with 9 bases fitting TRBD1. The CDR3 spans 16 residues. V was pared by 0 bases and J by 3 bases, with 1 base of the junction left unmatched. The germline gives CDR1 SGHRS, CDR2 YFSETQ. The CDR3 DNA reads TGCGCCAGCAGCTTGGGGGACAGGGTTGGGGCCAACGTCCTGACTTTC. It encodes CASSLGDRVGANVLTF.

This clonotype was seen repeatedly, ten times or more. The DNA of the CDR3 is TGTGCCAGCACTCTTAATTATGAGCAGTTCTTC. Its protein is CASTLNYEQFF. The chain links TRBV6-5 to TRBJ2-1; D is ambiguous. The CDR3 runs 11 residues. V lost 7 bases, J lost 8 bases, and 9 bases lay in between. Germline CDR1 reads MNHEY; CDR2 reads SVGAGI.

This clonotype was recorded at least ten times. This chain uses TRBV6-2 or TRBV6-3 with TRBJ2-7; TRBD1 or TRBD2 may be the D gene (5 bases each). Germline lookup yields CDR1 MNHEY and CDR2 SVGEGT. This CDR3 contains 15 residues. V was shortened by 7 bases and J by 3 bases, with 19 bases between the two germline ends. CDR3 DNA: TGTGCCAGCACCCACGGGGCCGGTCTTCGCTACGAGCAGTACTTC. It translates to CASTHGAGLRYEQYF.

In its sample, this clonotype was seen many times. V is TRBV13 and J is TRBJ2-7; 9 bases line up with TRBD2. This CDR3 comprises 16 residues. Germline loops: CDR1 PRHDT, CDR2 FYEKMQ (reference sequence). J was trimmed by 4 bases and V by 2 bases; bases with no gene match: 9. In nucleotides, the CDR3 is TGTGCCAGCAGCTTACTCGGCGGGGGGGAAGGATACGAGCAGTACTTC. This sequence encodes CASSLLGGGEGYEQYF.

Turning to this clonotype: Given a far larger clone just one base away, this is likely a sequencing read error. The CDR3 carries no conserved terminal phenylalanine or tryptophan, so it likely arises from a read error. V gene TRBV6-6 combines with J gene TRBJ2-7, with TRBD2 identical over 10 bases. J gave up 4 bases and V 10 bases, and 10 bases lay outside the gene matches. The CDR3 sequence is 14 residues long. The germline CDR1 and CDR2 sequences are MNHNY and SVGAGI (reference sequence). The CDR3 reads CATRSGGREYEQYS. As DNA, the CDR3 is TGTGCCACCCGTAGCGGGGGGCGGGAGTACGAGCAGTACTCC.

This clonotype has at least ten counts. This chain links TRBV11-1 with TRBJ2-1; 7 bases agree with TRBD2. J lost 4 bases, V lost 5 bases, and 2 bases had no gene match. Germline assignment: CDR1 SGHAT and CDR2 FQDESV (reference sequence). This CDR3 is built from 13 residues. This CDR3 reads CASSRTSYNEQFF. CDR3 in DNA: TGTGCCAGCAGCCGGACTAGTTACAATGAGCAGTTCTTC.

Many counts were recorded for this clonotype. The rearrangement uses TRBV30 and TRBJ1-5; possibly TRBD1 for D (5 bases). The CDR3 spans 12 residues. V was trimmed by 2 bases and J by 6 bases, leaving 8 bases between them. Germline V lookup: CDR1 GTSNPN, CDR2 SVGIG (reference sequence). The CDR3 protein is CAWSPGTQPQHF. As DNA, the CDR3 is TGTGCCTGGAGTCCAGGGACTCAGCCCCAGCATTTT.

The sample holds many counts of this clonotype. The chain has TRBV3-1 and TRBJ2-5, with unresolved D. V gave up 1 base and J gave up 3 bases, with 3 bases separating them. This CDR3 is 12 amino acids long. CDR1 and CDR2 from the germline V gene are LGHDT and YNNKEL (reference sequence). The CDR3 here is CASSQVKETQYF. In DNA, the CDR3 is TGTGCCAGCAGCCAAGTTAAAGAGACCCAGTACTTC.

In this sample, this clonotype turned up many times. The chain recombines TRBV7-2 with TRBJ1-5; D unclear. V lost 2 bases, J lost 2 bases, and 13 bases lay in between. Germline CDR1 is SGHTA and CDR2 is FQGNSA. The CDR3 length is 16 residues. The CDR3 spells CASSLHLGVGNQPQHF. DNA of the CDR3: TGTGCCAGCAGCTTACACCTGGGAGTGGGCAATCAGCCCCAGCATTTT.

Many counts were recorded for this clonotype. The chain combines TRBV4-1 with TRBJ1-6, with D possibly being TRBD1 (5 bases). With 1 base removed from V and 3 bases from J, the gap between germline ends came to 10 bases. The CDR3 is 16 amino acids. The germline V gene has CDR1 MGHRA and CDR2 YSYEKL. The CDR3, as DNA: TGCGCCAGCAGCCAAGGCGGGGCCAACTATAATTCACCCCTCCACTTT. The encoded protein is CASSQGGANYNSPLHF.

With regard to this clonotype: The junction does not match germline at one end; this may be a read error. The chain is built from TRBV5-5 and TRBJ2-2; D not certain. CDR1 is SGHKS, CDR2 YYEKEE, per germline (reference sequence). The CDR3 sequence is 13 residues long. CDR3 bases: TGCGCCAGCAGCTTGGACGGCACCGGGGAGCTGTTTTTT. Its protein product is CASSLDGTGELFF.

This clonotype has at least ten counts. The chain combines TRBV4-3 with TRBJ2-1; the match to TRBD2 covers 8 bases. The CDR3 has 15 amino acids. J lost 9 bases, V lost 0 bases, and 7 bases had no gene match. The germline gives CDR1 LGHNA, CDR2 YSLEER. The DNA for the CDR3 is TGCGCCAGCAGCCAAGAATCCGGGGGGGCCGGTGAGCAGTTCTTC. Translated: CASSQESGGAGEQFF.

This clonotype occurred many times. CDR3 sequence (DNA): TGTGCCAGCACCCCTCGACAGGGCGTCACGGCAGATACGCAGTATTTT. This gives the protein CASTPRQGVTADTQYF. The chain carries TRBV25-1 and TRBJ2-3; 7 nucleotides match TRBD1. This CDR3 has 16 amino acids. The germline V gene encodes CDR1 MGHDK and CDR2 SYGVNS. Trimming took 7 bases from V and 4 from J; bases not matched to a gene: 14.

On this clonotype: A single base is all that separates this from a far larger clone, so a read error is likely. The chain couples TRBV4-3 to TRBJ1-2, with D perhaps TRBD1 (6 bases). CDR1 and CDR2 (germline): LGHNA, YSLEER. CDR3 length: 19 amino acids. Trimming removed 2 bases from V and 4 bases from J, with 26 bases in between. Here the CDR3 DNA reads TGCGCCAGCAGCCAACCGTCGTCCACAAAGGGGGAGGGGGGCTATGGCTACACCTTC. It encodes CASSQPSSTKGEGGYGYTF.

At least ten counts were recorded for this clonotype. The chain uses TRBV3-1 and TRBJ1-3; D not resolved. V lost 0 bases and J lost 7, with 4 bases in between. Germline V gives CDR1 LGHDT, CDR2 YNNKEL (reference sequence). This CDR3 region has 12 residues. The CDR3 region is CASSQDANTIYF. In DNA, the CDR3 is TGTGCCAGCAGCCAAGATGCGAACACCATATATTTT.

This clonotype came up many times. The chain combines TRBV2 with TRBJ2-7; TRBD2 might be the D (5 bases). The CDR3 loop spans 14 amino acids. V gave up 6 bases and J gave up 0 bases, with 12 bases separating them. Germline CDR1 reads SNHLY; CDR2 reads FYNNEI. The CDR3 DNA is TGTGCCAGCAGCCCCGAACTAGACTCCTACGAGCAGTACTTC. Translating it yields CASSPELDSYEQYF.

In regard to this clonotype: With only one base between it and a far larger clone, this is likely a read error. The CDR3, as DNA: TGTGCCAGCACCCCGACAGGGGAGGTTGAGCAGTACTTC. Amino acids: CASTPTGEVEQYF. V gene TRBV12-3 or TRBV12-4 combines with J gene TRBJ2-7; 8 nucleotides line up with TRBD1. V lost 7 bases to trimming and J lost 7 bases; unmatched junction nucleotides: 9. The CDR3 is 13 amino acids.

As regards this clonotype: With only one base between it and a far larger clone, this is likely a read error. The V and J genes are TRBV5-3 and TRBJ2-4, with unresolved D. Being an ORF, TRBV5-3 has a function that is uncertain. V shed 8 bases and J shed 15 bases, with 21 bases lying between them. The CDR3 length is 12 residues. The CDR3 sequence is CASSTGDASVYF. The CDR3 DNA reads TGTGCCAGCAGCACCGGAGACGCTTCGGTGTACTTC.

This clonotype was seen ten or more times. The J gene is TRBJ1-2, the V gene TRBV19; unclear D gene. The ends were cut back, 10 bases at V and 6 bases at J, with 27 bases in the middle. CDR1 is LNHDA and CDR2 is SQIVND in the germline V gene (reference sequence). The CDR3 extends over 16 amino acids. The CDR3 coding sequence is TGTGCCACCAAAAGCGGGCAGGTCGCGCTTTTCCATGGCTACACCTTC. Its translation: CATKSGQVALFHGYTF.

A word on this clonotype: This sequence is one base from a far larger clone and is likely a read error. V is TRBV29-1 and J is TRBJ2-5; the D gene is possibly TRBD2 (5 bases). This CDR3 is 16 amino acids long. V was cut by 0 bases and J by 11 bases, with 25 bases left in between. Germline V CDR1 and CDR2: SQVTM, ANQGSEA. The CDR3 nucleotides read TGCAGCGTTGAAGATCTGGAGGAGAGCTCCTACAATGAGCAGTACTTC. This codes for CSVEDLEESSYNEQYF.

This clonotype was seen at least ten times. The rearrangement uses TRBV6-6 and TRBJ2-3; 7 nucleotides line up with TRBD1. From germline, CDR1 is MNHNY and CDR2 SVGAGI (reference sequence). J was trimmed by 2 bases and V by 5 bases; bases with no gene match: 7. The CDR3 has 15 amino acids. The CDR3 loop is CASSTGTADTDTQYF. As DNA, the CDR3 is TGTGCCAGCAGTACCGGGACAGCGGACACAGATACGCAGTATTTT.

In this sample, this clonotype turned up many times. The chain couples TRBV7-2 to TRBJ2-1; 16 bases line up with TRBD2. Germline V lookup: CDR1 SGHTA, CDR2 FQGNSA. This CDR3 comprises 18 residues. V lost 6 bases to trimming and J lost 7 bases; unmatched junction nucleotides: 12. The CDR3 DNA is TGTGCCAGCAGTAGCGGGACTAGCGGGAGGGCGACGTGGAATGAGCAGTTCTTC. This sequence encodes CASSSGTSGRATWNEQFF.

The J gene is TRBJ2-7, the V gene TRBV3-1; weak D call: TRBD1 (5 bases). The CDR3 is 14 residues long. Trimming cost V 2 bases and J 1 base, with 9 bases left between them. CDR1 is LGHDT and CDR2 is YNNKEL in the germline V gene (reference sequence). CDR3 coding DNA: TGTGCCAGCAGCCAAAACAGGATTTCCTACGAGCAGTACTTC. Translating it yields CASSQNRISYEQYF.

Ten or more counts support this clonotype. V gene TRBV6-5 combines with J gene TRBJ1-3; D remains ambiguous. The CDR3 contains 14 residues. Germline loops: CDR1 MNHEY, CDR2 SVGAGI. V was pared by 2 bases and J by 1 base, with 6 bases between. CDR3 in amino acids: CASSYGESGNTIYF. The DNA of the CDR3 is TGTGCCAGCAGTTACGGGGAATCTGGAAACACCATATATTTT.

The sample holds many counts of this clonotype. The chain recombines TRBV25-1 with TRBJ1-1; 7 positions match TRBD1. With 4 bases clipped from V and 5 bases from J, the junction kept 16 bases outside the gene matches. The CDR3 is made up of 17 amino acids. Germline assignment: CDR1 MGHDK and CDR2 SYGVNS. The CDR3 here is CASSGIDLLRGPTEAFF. CDR3 bases: TGTGCCAGCAGTGGGATCGATTTATTAAGGGGGCCTACTGAAGCTTTCTTT.